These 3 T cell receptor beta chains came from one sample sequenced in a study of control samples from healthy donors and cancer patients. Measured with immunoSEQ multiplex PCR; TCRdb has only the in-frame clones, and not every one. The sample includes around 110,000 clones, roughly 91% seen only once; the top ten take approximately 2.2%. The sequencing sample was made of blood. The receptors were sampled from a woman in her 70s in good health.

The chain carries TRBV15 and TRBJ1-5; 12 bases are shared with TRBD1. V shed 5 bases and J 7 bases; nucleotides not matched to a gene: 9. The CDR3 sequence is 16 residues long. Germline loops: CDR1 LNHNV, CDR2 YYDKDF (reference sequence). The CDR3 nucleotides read TGTGCCACCAGCCGACTAGGGACAGGGGGCCGACAGCCCCAGCATTTT. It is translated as CATSRLGTGGRQPQHF.

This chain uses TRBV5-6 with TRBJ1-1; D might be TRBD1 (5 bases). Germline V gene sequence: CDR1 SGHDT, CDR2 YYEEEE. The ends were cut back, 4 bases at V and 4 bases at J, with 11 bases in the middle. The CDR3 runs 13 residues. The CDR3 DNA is TGTGCCAGCAGCCTTTGGGGGACCACTGAAGCTTTCTTT. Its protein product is CASSLWGTTEAFF.

The chain's CDR3 is CATSRTAGPQETQYF. CDR3 coding DNA: TGTGCCACCAGCAGGACAGCCGGACCCCAAGAGACCCAGTACTTC. The V and J genes are TRBV15 and TRBJ2-5; a weak D match, TRBD1 (5 bases). Germline loops: CDR1 LNHNV, CDR2 YYDKDF (reference sequence). V gave up 3 bases and J gave up 1 base, with 12 bases separating them. The CDR3 length is 15 residues.